The clone carrying this T cell receptor (beta chain) was counted only a few times. Its antigen is as yet unknown. This entry is derived from a study of cytomegalovirus exposure and HLA in healthy donors. On the study more broadly: HLA-typed donors contributed 65 million to 95 million unique TCRs, which were held in an early data release. Most genotyped donors, about 81% of about 400, had Caucasian-associated genetic ancestry.

Study-wide points: TCR beta chains associated with HLA were, in a later analysis, more clonally expanded than equally common others. An apparent linkage of common viral pathogens to several of the most significant clusters emerged in a later analysis.

With 60 Vbeta and 13 Jbeta primers, the PCR was carried out. The protocol was immunoSEQ multiplex PCR, while the TCRdb copy is restricted to in-frame clones and leaves out a portion. Among about 78,000 clones listed, approximately 84% were seen once. Sequencing input: PBMCs. The sequence was collected from a woman in her forties or fifties in good health and CMV-seronegative.

CDR3 in amino acids: CASSFTGDGAYEQYF. The CDR3 DNA follows: TGTGCCAGCAGTTTCACAGGGGACGGGGCCTACGAGCAGTACTTC. The rearrangement joins TRBV27 to TRBJ2-7; 7 positions match TRBD1. CDR3 length: 15 amino acids. Germline CDR1 and CDR2: MNHEY and SMNVEV (reference sequence). The V gene end was trimmed by 3 bases and the J gene end by 2 bases; junction bases not matched to a gene: 7.